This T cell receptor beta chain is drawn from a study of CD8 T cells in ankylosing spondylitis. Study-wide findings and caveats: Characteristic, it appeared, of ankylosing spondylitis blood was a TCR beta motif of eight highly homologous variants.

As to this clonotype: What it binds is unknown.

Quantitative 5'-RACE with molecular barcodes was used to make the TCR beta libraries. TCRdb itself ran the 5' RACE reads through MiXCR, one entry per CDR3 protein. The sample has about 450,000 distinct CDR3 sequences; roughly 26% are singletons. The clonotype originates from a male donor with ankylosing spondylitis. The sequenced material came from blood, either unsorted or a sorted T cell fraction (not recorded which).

The CDR3 spells CASSGGNGQGTEAFF. In DNA, the CDR3 is TGCGCCAGCAGCGGGGGAAATGGACAGGGGACTGAAGCTTTCTTT. The chain combines TRBV5-1 with TRBJ1-1, with TRBD1 identical over 9 bases. There are 15 residues in the CDR3. Germline CDR1 reads SGHRS; CDR2 reads YFSETQ. V lost 4 bases and J lost 5; bases outside the gene matches: 9.